This T cell receptor (beta chain) was captured in a study of CD8 T cells in ankylosing spondylitis. Study-wide results and caveats: Characteristic of ankylosing spondylitis blood, it appeared, was a TCR beta motif comprising eight highly homologous variants. Relatively rare in peripheral blood, disease-linked clones were also CD8+. Matched synovial fluid from ankylosing spondylitis patients was reported to be enriched for disease-linked clones. Some motif variants were previously reported in reactive arthritis synovial fluid and blood.

Quantitative 5'-RACE with molecular barcodes was used to make the TCR beta libraries. TCRdb reanalysed the 5' RACE reads using MiXCR and keeps one entry per CDR3 protein. The sample contains fewer than 450,000 distinct CDR3 sequences, approximately 17% of which appear only once. Germline V lookup: CDR1 SGHDT, CDR2 YYEEEE. Trimming shortened V by 4 bases and J by 6 bases, and 11 bases separated the two germline ends. There are 13 residues in the CDR3. In regard to this clonotype: As yet, its antigen is unknown.

This receptor was taken from a male donor with ankylosing spondylitis. The J gene is TRBJ2-4, the V gene TRBV5-6; tentatively, D is TRBD1 or TRBD2 (5 bases each). Specimen: blood, either unsorted or a sorted T cell fraction (not recorded which). This CDR3 is CASSGGRGNIQYF. The DNA for the CDR3 is TGTGCCAGCAGCGGGGGACGCGGAAACATTCAGTACTTC.